A selection of T cell receptor beta chains follows, all from one sample in a study of blood T cell repertoires in COVID-19. TCRdb's table, derived via immunoSEQ multiplex PCR, lists solely in-frame clones and lacks some. The table shows about 220,000 clones, with about nine tenths occurring only once. The sample comprised peripheral blood. These TCRs come from a man aged 40-49 years with acute or convalescent COVID-19. Each CDR3 is given with its conserved first and last residue. D genes are given only for firm matches. Clone size appears in some rows only: once, few, many, or a class for an expanded clone.

d_call,cdr3_length,v_call,j_call,clone_size,cdr3_aa,cdr3_nt
TRBD2,20,TRBV7-2,TRBJ2-3,-,CASSLARWGTSGRASDTQYF,TGTGCCAGCAGCTTAGCGCGGTGGGGGACTAGCGGGAGGGCCTCAGATACGCAGTATTTT
-,13,TRBV19,TRBJ2-1,-,CASSILSDRRPFF,TGTGCCAGTAGTATATTATCCGACCGGAGGCCGTTCTTC
-,13,TRBV10-3,TRBJ1-2,-,CAISFGSNYGYTF,TGTGCCATCAGTTTCGGGTCCAACTATGGCTACACCTTC
-,14,TRBV7-9,TRBJ1-2,-,CASSFTDFNYGYTF,TGTGCCAGCAGCTTCACGGACTTCAACTATGGCTACACCTTC
TRBD1,15,TRBV7-9,TRBJ2-5,few,CASSLTTGGEETQYF,TGTGCCAGCAGCTTAACAACAGGGGGCGAGGAGACCCAGTACTTC
-,16,TRBV5-1,TRBJ2-2,once,CASTLSGTSNTGELFF,TGCGCCAGCACCCTCTCCGGGACTTCGAACACCGGGGAGCTGTTTTTT
TRBD1,15,TRBV6-5,TRBJ1-5,-,CASGLHRGPNQPQHF,TGTGCCAGCGGACTGCACAGGGGACCCAATCAGCCCCAGCATTTT
-,13,TRBV19,TRBJ1-1,-,CASSINRDTEAFF,TGTGCCAGTAGTATAAACAGAGACACTGAAGCTTTCTTT
TRBD2,15,TRBV5-1,TRBJ2-3,-,CASRLRGVITDTQYF,TGCGCCAGTCGCCTCCGGGGGGTTATCACAGATACGCAGTATTTT
-,14,TRBV13,TRBJ2-2,-,CASSFRGSTGELFF,TGTGCCAGCAGCTTCCGGGGGAGCACCGGGGAGCTGTTTTTT
-,14,TRBV30,TRBJ1-1,-,CAWSLAVVNTEAFF,TGTGCCTGGAGCCTCGCAGTCGTGAACACTGAAGCTTTCTTT
-,13,TRBV6-4,TRBJ2-2,-,CASSKQGSGELFF,TGTGCCAGCAGCAAACAGGGCTCCGGGGAGCTGTTTTTT
TRBD1,18,TRBV14,TRBJ1-2,-,CASSQDSPGQVPLYGYTF,TGTGCCAGCAGCCAAGATTCCCCGGGACAGGTCCCCCTTTATGGCTACACCTTC
-,16,TRBV28,TRBJ2-3,-,CASSLRADSSTDTQYF,TGTGCCAGCAGTTTGAGAGCGGACTCTAGCACAGATACGCAGTATTTT
TRBD2,14,TRBV19,TRBJ2-7,few,CASTSTSGYYEQYF,TGTGCCAGTACCTCGACTAGCGGGTATTACGAGCAGTACTTC
TRBD1,14,TRBV5-4,TRBJ2-2,-,CASSRTGNTGELFF,TGTGCCAGCAGCCGGACAGGGAACACCGGGGAGCTGTTTTTT
-,12,TRBV27,TRBJ1-6,-,CATGQYNSPLHF,TGTGCCACCGGACAGTATAATTCACCCCTCCACTTT
TRBD1,13,TRBV19,TRBJ1-2,-,CASSSGPGQGHTF,TGTGCCAGTAGTTCAGGCCCGGGACAGGGTCACACCTTC
-,16,TRBV18,TRBJ2-5,-,CASSPRMRDHQETQYF,TGTGCCAGCTCACCGAGGATGCGGGACCATCAAGAGACCCAGTACTTC
-,15,TRBV7-9,TRBJ2-7,-,CASRTHPGSTYEQYF,TGTGCCAGCAGAACCCATCCAGGGTCCACCTACGAGCAGTACTTC
TRBD1,15,TRBV6-5,TRBJ1-6,-,CASRGQEDYNSPLHF,TGTGCCAGCCGGGGACAGGAGGATTATAATTCACCCCTCCACTTT
TRBD1,18,TRBV23-1,TRBJ2-7,once,CASFQEGDRGTSSYEQYF,TGCGCCAGCTTTCAAGAAGGGGACAGGGGGACGAGTTCCTACGAGCAGTACTTC
TRBD1,15,TRBV18,TRBJ1-5,-,CASSPNRGPNQPQHF,TGTGCCAGCTCACCAAACAGGGGGCCTAATCAGCCCCAGCATTTT
-,12,TRBV9,TRBJ1-2,-,CASSARDYGYTF,TGTGCCAGCAGCGCCCGAGACTATGGCTACACCTTC
-,15,TRBV11-2,TRBJ2-2,-,CASSFPVQNTGELFF,TGTGCCAGCAGCTTCCCAGTCCAGAACACCGGGGAGCTGTTTTTT
-,14,TRBV19,TRBJ1-1,-,CASSTQGMNTEAFF,TGTGCCAGTAGTACACAGGGTATGAACACTGAAGCTTTCTTT
-,10,TRBV28,TRBJ2-7,-,CASSLYEQYF,TGTGCCAGCAGCCTCTACGAGCAGTACTTC
TRBD1,15,TRBV5-1,TRBJ2-7,-,CASSLGDRDTNEQYF,TGCGCCAGCAGCCTCGGGGACAGGGACACTAACGAGCAGTACTTC
TRBD1,14,TRBV29-1,TRBJ1-2,-,CSVEAQGAYYGYTF,TGCAGCGTTGAAGCCCAGGGGGCTTACTATGGCTACACCTTC
TRBD1,14,TRBV9,TRBJ1-1,-,CASSGTGGNTEAFF,TGTGCCAGCAGCGGAACAGGGGGCAACACTGAAGCTTTCTTT
-,14,TRBV10-3,TRBJ2-7,-,CAISEPGTINEQYF,TGTGCCATCAGTGAGCCTGGGACAATCAACGAGCAGTACTTC
-,14,TRBV7-8,TRBJ2-3,-,CASSLVVRGDTQYF,TGTGCCAGCAGCTTAGTAGTTCGGGGAGATACGCAGTATTTT
TRBD2,15,TRBV7-2,TRBJ2-7,-,CASRGLAGASYEQYF,TGTGCCAGCAGAGGCTTAGCGGGGGCCTCCTACGAGCAGTACTTC
-,14,TRBV11-2,TRBJ1-3,-,CASSAGALGNTIYF,TGTGCCAGCAGCGCAGGGGCCCTTGGAAACACCATATATTTT
-,18,TRBV11-2,TRBJ2-2,-,CASSSVRSDSFNTGELFF,TGTGCCAGCAGCTCGGTGAGAAGCGACAGTTTCAACACCGGGGAGCTGTTTTTT
-,12,TRBV7-3,TRBJ2-1,-,CASSLPTGEQFF,TGTGCCAGCAGCCTCCCGACAGGCGAGCAGTTCTTC
-,14,TRBV7-2,TRBJ1-5,few,CASSLSPGYQPQHF,TGTGCCAGCAGCTTATCCCCAGGGTATCAGCCCCAGCATTTT
-,13,TRBV7-3,TRBJ1-1,-,CASSLQGNTEAFF,TGTGCCAGCAGCTTGCAGGGGAACACTGAAGCTTTCTTT
TRBD1,15,TRBV19,TRBJ1-2,-,CASSLLGGENYGYTF,TGTGCCAGCTCCCTGTTAGGGGGCGAAAACTATGGCTACACCTTC
TRBD1,17,TRBV5-1,TRBJ1-1,-,CASSLEGGKVRGTEAFF,TGCGCCAGCAGCTTGGAAGGGGGCAAAGTCCGGGGGACTGAAGCTTTCTTT
-,12,TRBV5-6,TRBJ1-2,once,CASTIGTYGYTF,TGTGCCAGCACCATAGGGACTTATGGCTACACCTTC
-,18,TRBV4-1,TRBJ1-4,-,CASSQEQGILGTNEKLFF,TGCGCCAGCAGCCAAGAACAGGGTATTTTGGGGACTAATGAAAAACTGTTTTTT
-,15,TRBV5-6,TRBJ1-2,-,CASSTRPQGGYGYTF,TGTGCCAGCAGCACCCGACCCCAGGGCGGCTATGGCTACACCTTC
-,15,TRBV28,TRBJ2-5,-,CASSRPDSSKRTQYF,TGTGCCAGCAGTCGACCGGACTCCTCCAAGAGAACCCAGTACTTC
-,12,TRBV28,TRBJ2-7,-,CASSPSGGQQYF,TGTGCCAGCAGCCCCTCCGGGGGACAGCAGTACTTC
-,14,TRBV7-3,TRBJ2-1,once,CASSFGLAVDEQFF,TGTGCCAGCAGCTTCGGACTCGCCGTGGATGAGCAGTTCTTC
TRBD1,14,TRBV29-1,TRBJ2-3,-,CSVVGDRGTDTQYF,TGCAGCGTTGTGGGGGACAGGGGCACAGATACGCAGTATTTT
TRBD1,14,TRBV3-1/TRBV3-2,TRBJ1-1,-,CASSPPGTVNEAFF,TGTGCCAGCAGCCCACCGGGGACAGTCAACGAAGCTTTCTTT
TRBD1,15,TRBV9,TRBJ1-2,-,CASSVWQGGLYGYTF,TGTGCCAGCAGCGTATGGCAGGGGGGCCTGTATGGCTACACCTTC
TRBD1,13,TRBV12-3/TRBV12-4,TRBJ2-7,-,CASRYRGASEQYF,TGTGCCAGCAGGTACAGGGGGGCCAGCGAGCAGTACTTC
-,12,TRBV7-9,TRBJ1-1,-,CASSLLGREAFF,TGTGCCAGCAGCTTACTGGGCCGAGAAGCTTTCTTT
-,13,TRBV2,TRBJ1-1,-,CASWWGVNTEAFF,TGTGCCAGCTGGTGGGGAGTGAACACTGAAGCTTTCTTT
-,14,TRBV11-2,TRBJ1-6,-,CASSFRGLNSPLHF,TGTGCCAGCAGCTTTAGGGGACTGAATTCACCCCTCCACTTT
TRBD2,17,TRBV7-6,TRBJ2-1,-,CASSTPLATTSYNEQFF,TGTGCCAGCAGCACACCACTAGCGACTACGTCCTACAATGAGCAGTTCTTC
-,14,TRBV19,TRBJ1-2,many,CASSMRGGHYGYTF,TGTGCCAGTAGTATGAGAGGGGGACACTATGGCTACACCTTC
TRBD2,14,TRBV18,TRBJ2-7,few,CASSPPGTTYEQYF,TGTGCCAGCTCACCACCGGGGACTACCTACGAGCAGTACTTC
TRBD2,15,TRBV6-5,TRBJ2-2,-,CATSSTSENTGELFF,TGTGCCACTTCATCGACTAGCGAGAACACCGGGGAGCTGTTTTTT
-,14,TRBV11-2,TRBJ1-2,-,CASSRVGGNYGYTF,TGTGCCAGCAGCCGCGTTGGGGGGAACTATGGCTACACCTTC
-,14,TRBV10-3,TRBJ2-5,-,CAISPPGRGETQYF,TGTGCCATCAGTCCACCCGGACGAGGGGAGACCCAGTACTTC
-,14,TRBV1,TRBJ2-4,-,CTSSQPAAENIQYF,TGCACCAGCAGCCAGCCCGCAGCGGAAAACATTCAGTACTTC